Presented here are 17 T cell receptor beta chains from one specimen sequenced in a study of CD8 T cells in ankylosing spondylitis. TCRdb used MiXCR to reprocess the 5' RACE reads, holding one entry per CDR3 protein. The repertoire holds 200,000 or so distinct CDR3 sequences, with 10% to 15% as singletons. The sequenced material came from blood, either unsorted or a sorted T cell fraction (not recorded which). All receptors derive from a female donor with ankylosing spondylitis or in good health (not recorded which).

This clonotype was recorded at least ten times. V gene TRBV12-3 or TRBV12-4 combines with J gene TRBJ1-2, with a tentative D call TRBD1 (5 bases). The CDR3 is 11 residues long. The CDR3 here is CVSAGNYGYTF. CDR3 nucleotides: TGTGTCTCGGCAGGGAACTATGGCTACACCTTC.

The chain has TRBV6-6 and TRBJ1-4, with unresolved D. The CDR3 covers 12 residues. Germline CDR1 is MNHNY and CDR2 is SVGAGI (reference sequence). V was pared by 6 bases and J by 8 bases, with 10 bases between. CDR3 sequence: CASRSFQEKLFF. CDR3 sequence (DNA): TGTGCCAGCAGGTCCTTTCAAGAAAAACTGTTTTTT.

This clonotype was seen a handful of times. J is TRBJ2-2 and V is TRBV11-2, with D maybe TRBD2 (5 bases). CDR3 length equals 14 residues. The germline V gene has CDR1 SGHAT and CDR2 FQNNGV. V dropped 0 bases and J dropped 8 bases, with 10 bases sitting between them. In nucleotides, the CDR3 is TGTGCCAGCAGCTTAGATCGGACTTCAGGGGAGCTGTTTTTT. The encoded protein is CASSLDRTSGELFF.

In regard to this clonotype: A much larger clone differs by one base, so this may be a read error. The chain is built from TRBV29-1 and TRBJ2-3; D is perhaps TRBD1 (5 bases). Near its end, the DNA agrees better with TRBJ1-5, so the J call may be wrong. This CDR3 is 15 amino acids long. Germline CDR1 reads SQVTM; CDR2 reads ANQGSEA. The CDR3 region is CSVDGTSAFTDTQHF. The DNA for the CDR3 is TGCAGCGTTGACGGGACTAGCGCTTTCACAGATACGCAGCATTTT.

The chain uses TRBV28 and TRBJ2-7; 10 positions agree with TRBD1. J was trimmed by 7 bases and V by 6 bases; bases with no gene match: 9. CDR3 size: 14 residues. Germline V lookup: CDR1 MDHEN, CDR2 SYDVKM. The CDR3 DNA reads TGTGCCAGCAGCAGGACAGGGGGAGGTAAAGAGCAGTACTTC. It yields the protein CASSRTGGGKEQYF. Full variable domain (missing parts from reference TRBV28 and TRBJ2-7): DVKVTQSSRYLVKRTGEKVFLECVQDMDHENMFWYRQDPGLGLRLIYFSYDVKMKEKGDIPEGYSVSREKKERFSLILESASTNQTSMYLCASSRTGGGKEQYFGPGTRLTVT.

This rearrangement joins TRBV7-9 to TRBJ2-1; D gene ambiguous. The CDR3 is made up of 10 amino acids. The germline gives CDR1 SEHNR, CDR2 FQNEAQ (reference sequence). Trimming removed 8 bases at V and 8 bases at J, with 7 bases between. The CDR3 region is CASAVDEQFF. The CDR3 nucleotides read TGTGCCAGCGCGGTGGATGAGCAGTTCTTC.

This clonotype was seen repeatedly, ten times or more. The chain joins TRBV12-3 or TRBV12-4 to TRBJ1-6; D ambiguous. CDR3 size: 15 residues. V dropped 1 base and J dropped 5 bases, with 9 bases sitting between them. This CDR3 is CASSLGGGNNSPLHF. CDR3 in DNA: TGTGCCAGCAGTTTAGGCGGCGGGAATAATTCACCCCTCCACTTT.

The sample holds many counts of this clonotype. The genes are TRBV6-1 and TRBJ2-1; a possible D gene is TRBD2 (5 bases). CDR1 is MNHNS, CDR2 SASEGT, per germline. Trimming took off 6 bases at V and 0 bases at J, with 12 bases between the two ends. This CDR3 is built from 15 residues. The CDR3 region has the DNA TGTGCCAGCAGGAGACAAGCGGACTCCTACAATGAGCAGTTCTTC. This translates into CASRRQADSYNEQFF.

This clonotype occurred many times. The chain couples TRBV7-2 to TRBJ2-3, with 9 bases lining up with TRBD1. After removal of 3 bases from V and 1 base from J, the junction contained 5 bases not matched to a gene. Germline V lookup: CDR1 SGHTA, CDR2 FQGNSA. The CDR3 is made up of 16 amino acids. This CDR3 reads CASSLEDRGGTDTQYF. In nucleotides, the CDR3 is TGTGCCAGCAGCTTGGAGGACAGGGGAGGCACAGATACGCAGTATTTT. The whole variable domain, remainder taken from reference TRBV7-2 and TRBJ2-3, is GAGVSQSPSNKVTEKGKDVELRCDPISGHTALYWYRQSLGQGLEFLIYFQGNSAPDKSGLPSDRFSAERTGGSVSTLTIQRTQQEDSAVYLCASSLEDRGGTDTQYFGPGTRLTVL.

In its sample, this clonotype was seen a few times. CDR3 coding DNA: TGCGCCAGCAGCTTGTCGTCTAGCGGGGGGAACACCGGGGAGCTGTTTTTT. Its translation is CASSLSSSGGNTGELFF. The chain recombines TRBV5-1 with TRBJ2-2, with 10 bases fitting TRBD2. V lost 1 base to trimming and J lost 1 base; unmatched junction nucleotides: 4. In germline, CDR1 is SGHRS, CDR2 YFSETQ. The CDR3 spans 17 residues. The complete variable domain, with remaining parts taken from reference TRBV5-1 and TRBJ2-2, reads KAGVTQTPRYLIKTRGQQVTLSCSPISGHRSVSWYQQTPGQGLQFLFEYFSETQRNKGNFPGRFSGRQFSNSRSEMNVSTLELGDSALYLCASSLSSSGGNTGELFFGEGSRLTVL.

This clonotype has at least ten counts. J is TRBJ2-1 and V is TRBV7-8; D is undetermined. CDR1 and CDR2 (germline): SGHVS, FQNEAQ. The CDR3 is made up of 12 amino acids. Trimming pared 6 bases from V and 3 bases from J, leaving 6 bases between. DNA of the CDR3: TGTGCCAGCAGGGGAAGCTACAATGAGCAGTTCTTC. It translates to CASRGSYNEQFF. The variable domain in full, completed from reference TRBV7-8 and TRBJ2-1, reads GAGVSQSPRYKVAKRGQDVALRCDPISGHVSLFWYQQALGQGPEFLTYFQNEAQLDKSGLPSDRFFAERPEGSVSTLKIQRTQQEDSAVYLCASRGSYNEQFFGPGTRLTVL.

The V call is TRBV7-8, the J call TRBJ2-2, with TRBD1 identical over 8 bases. V lost 5 bases and J lost 7; bases outside the gene matches: 12. Germline V gene sequence: CDR1 SGHVS, CDR2 FQNEAQ. This CDR3 region has 16 residues. For the CDR3, the DNA is TGTGCCAGCAGCGGACAGGGTTGGGGTGTGCTCGGGGAGCTGTTTTTT. Translating gives CASSGQGWGVLGELFF.

Many counts were recorded for this clonotype. The chain employs TRBV12-3 or TRBV12-4 and TRBJ2-3; the D gene is possibly TRBD1 (6 bases). The CDR3 length is 14 residues. The V end lost 1 base, the J end lost 4 bases, and 9 bases lay between the germline ends. This CDR3 reads CASSLGGGPDTQYF. CDR3 DNA: TGTGCCAGCAGTTTAGGTGGGGGCCCAGATACGCAGTATTTT.

This clonotype was detected many times. The chain joins TRBV7-9 to TRBJ1-1, with 7 bases matching TRBD1. J was trimmed by 3 bases and V by 4 bases; bases with no gene match: 5. The CDR3 length is 14 residues. Germline-derived CDR1 and CDR2 are SEHNR and FQNEAQ (reference sequence). The CDR3 DNA reads TGTGCCAGCAGCTCCCCAGGGGGGGACACTGAAGCTTTCTTT. Its protein is CASSSPGGDTEAFF.

This clonotype was recorded a few times. The genes are TRBV7-8 and TRBJ2-3; 7 bases match TRBD2. The germline V gene encodes CDR1 SGHVS and CDR2 FQNEAQ. This CDR3 region has 14 residues. The junction had 3 bases not matched to a gene; V was cut back by 5 bases and J by 1 base. This CDR3 is CASSRGDRTDTQYF. DNA for the CDR3: TGTGCCAGCAGCCGGGGGGACCGCACAGATACGCAGTATTTT.

This clonotype was counted between two and nine times. The CDR3 region has the DNA TGTGCCAGCAGGTCGAGGACGGGATCCTCTGGAAACACCATATATTTT. This gives the protein CASRSRTGSSGNTIYF. The chain couples TRBV7-8 to TRBJ1-3; D gene uncertain. Germline assignment: CDR1 SGHVS and CDR2 FQNEAQ. V was cut by 6 bases and J by 0 bases, with 15 bases left in between. This CDR3 has 16 amino acids. The full variable domain, in which reference TRBV7-8 and TRBJ1-3 provide the parts outside the CDR3, is GAGVSQSPRYKVAKRGQDVALRCDPISGHVSLFWYQQALGQGPEFLTYFQNEAQLDKSGLPSDRFFAERPEGSVSTLKIQRTQQEDSAVYLCASRSRTGSSGNTIYFGEGSWLTVV.

There are many counts of this clonotype. The chain employs TRBV13 and TRBJ1-2; no clear D gene. From germline, CDR1 is PRHDT and CDR2 FYEKMQ (reference sequence). Trimming pared 0 bases from V and 4 bases from J, leaving 12 bases between. The CDR3 is made up of 15 amino acids. The CDR3 nucleotides read TGTGCCAGCAGCTTAGGCCCGGGCCTTTCCTATGGCTACACCTTC. Protein product: CASSLGPGLSYGYTF.